The 32 T cell receptor beta chains in this list originate from one sample, sequenced in a study of T-cell memory formation after mild COVID-19. One entry per CDR3 protein, called by TCRdb with MiXCR from the 5' RACE reads. In the table there are over 120,000 distinct CDR3 sequences, approximately 25% of which are singletons. The material sequenced was PBMCs or a T cell subset sorted from them (not recorded which). These receptor sequences come from an adult woman who had mild COVID-19 (a few samples of this study predate the infection). Cell type and time point are not known.

This clonotype was found a few times. J is TRBJ2-7 and V is TRBV4-2; D is possibly TRBD1 or TRBD2 (5 bases each). This CDR3 has 14 amino acids. Germline CDR1 LGHNA, CDR2 YNFKEQ. Trimming shortened V by 2 bases and J by 3 bases, and 11 bases separated the two germline ends. The DNA of the CDR3 is TGTGCCAGCAGCCAACTTGGGACCGACTACGAGCAGTACTTC. Protein sequence: CASSQLGTDYEQYF.

This clonotype was counted at least ten times. The rearrangement uses TRBV5-1 and TRBJ2-1; weak D call: TRBD2 (6 bases). The germline gives CDR1 SGHRS, CDR2 YFSETQ. The CDR3 consists of 15 residues. V lost 3 bases to trimming and J lost 4 bases, with 14 bases between them. The CDR3 region is CASSYRDSRYNEQFF. DNA of the CDR3: TGCGCCAGCAGCTACCGGGACTCGAGATACAATGAGCAGTTCTTC.

The table lists this clonotype with a few counts. The V gene is TRBV6-2 or TRBV6-3, the J gene TRBJ2-7, with TRBD2 as a possible D gene (6 bases). V was clipped by 2 bases and J by 3 bases, with 11 bases between them. CDR1 is MNHEY, CDR2 SVGEGT, per germline. The CDR3 is 14 amino acids. The DNA for the CDR3 is TGTGCCAGCAGTTACCGGGAGAAGTACTACGAGCAGTACTTC. Its protein is CASSYREKYYEQYF.

This clonotype was detected a few times. V usage is TRBV4-1 and J usage is TRBJ1-1; D gene uncertain. In germline, CDR1 is MGHRA, CDR2 YSYEKL. The CDR3 runs to 15 residues. The V and J ends lost 0 bases and 4 bases respectively, with 12 bases between them. CDR3 DNA sequence: TGCGCCAGCAGCCAAGAGAGTTCGGAGGTCACTGAAGCTTTCTTT. It is translated as CASSQESSEVTEAFF.

This clonotype was seen a few times. V gene TRBV19 combines with J gene TRBJ1-2, with D uncertain. Looked up from germline, CDR1 is LNHDA and CDR2 is SQIVND (reference sequence). V shed 6 bases and J shed 1 base, with 6 bases lying between them. This CDR3 contains 12 residues. CDR3 protein: CASRLDNYGYTF. CDR3 DNA sequence: TGTGCCAGTAGGTTGGATAACTATGGCTACACCTTC.

The chain links TRBV24-1 to TRBJ1-2; 9 nucleotides align to TRBD1. The germline gives CDR1 KGHDR, CDR2 SFDVKD. Trimming took 5 bases from V and 2 from J; bases not matched to a gene: 11. The CDR3 is made up of 17 amino acids. CDR3 sequence reads: CATSAAVPGQGNYGYTF. The CDR3 DNA is TGTGCCACCAGTGCCGCGGTCCCGGGACAGGGAAACTATGGCTACACCTTC.

This clonotype was counted only a few times. The rearrangement links TRBV12-3 or TRBV12-4 to TRBJ1-1, with a weak D call TRBD1 (5 bases). V was pared by 6 bases and J by 0 bases, with 26 bases between. This CDR3 is 19 amino acids long. CDR3 coding DNA: TGTGCCAGCAGACAAGGGCCTAAAGGAGGGGCCAGGATGAACACTGAAGCTTTCTTT. Translation gives CASRQGPKGGARMNTEAFF.

The J gene is TRBJ2-1, the V gene TRBV12-5; TRBD2 aligns across 7 bases. This CDR3 spans 12 amino acids. Per germline, CDR1 LGHNT and CDR2 FRNRAP. Trimming took 8 bases from V and 4 from J; bases not matched to a gene: 2. CDR3 in amino acids: CASTAGYNEQFF. The CDR3 DNA reads TGTGCTAGTACAGCGGGGTACAATGAGCAGTTCTTC. Supplemented by reference TRBV12-5 and TRBJ2-1, the full variable domain reads DARVTQTPRHKVTEMGQEVTMRCQPILGHNTVFWYRQTMMQGLELLAYFRNRAPLDDSGMPKDRFSAEMPDATLATLKIQPSEPRDSAVYFCASTAGYNEQFFGPGTRLTVL.

This clonotype was picked up a small number of times. The V gene is TRBV9, the J gene TRBJ2-7, with 8 bases identical to TRBD2. Germline V gene sequence: CDR1 SGDLS, CDR2 YYNGEE. The length of the CDR3 is 13 residues. V lost 7 bases and J lost 3; bases outside the gene matches: 6. The CDR3 nucleotides are TGTGCCAGCGGAGCGGGAGTTAACTACGAGCAGTACTTC. It specifies CASGAGVNYEQYF.

The gene calls are TRBV12-3 or TRBV12-4 and TRBJ2-2, with 13 bases aligning to TRBD2. The CDR3 is made up of 14 amino acids. Trimming took 8 bases from V and 6 from J; bases not matched to a gene: 3. This CDR3 is CASGTSGTSGELFF. CDR3 in DNA: TGTGCCAGCGGGACTAGCGGGACATCCGGGGAGCTGTTTTTT.

The genes are TRBV5-1 and TRBJ1-2, with 10 bases identical to TRBD1. CDR3 size: 15 residues. Germline lookup yields CDR1 SGHRS and CDR2 YFSETQ. V was clipped by 4 bases and J by 4 bases; unmatched bases: 7. CDR3: CASSARDRGFYGYTF. The CDR3 DNA follows: TGCGCCAGCAGCGCCCGGGACAGGGGATTCTATGGCTACACCTTC.

This rearrangement joins TRBV20-1 to TRBJ2-5; 13 bases agree with TRBD2. Germline lookup yields CDR1 DFQATT and CDR2 SNEGSKA (reference sequence). This CDR3 has 14 amino acids. The V gene end was trimmed by 5 bases and the J gene end by 5 bases; junction bases not matched to a gene: 5. This chain's CDR3 is CSAPGLAGVETQYF. The CDR3 nucleotides read TGCAGTGCTCCAGGACTAGCGGGGGTGGAGACCCAGTACTTC.

The rearrangement uses TRBV6-5 and TRBJ2-3, with D hard to call. V lost 2 bases and J lost 1, with 7 bases in between. Germline CDR1 is MNHEY and CDR2 is SVGAGI. CDR3 size: 14 residues. The CDR3 here is CASSYVSRTDTQYF. CDR3 coding DNA: TGTGCCAGCAGTTACGTTAGCCGCACAGATACGCAGTATTTT.

The sample holds a few counts of this clonotype. This rearrangement joins TRBV27 to TRBJ1-2; perhaps TRBD1 as D (6 bases). V shed 0 bases and J shed 2 bases, with 7 bases lying between them. This CDR3 region has 14 residues. Germline assignment: CDR1 MNHEY and CDR2 SMNVEV (reference sequence). The CDR3 loop is CASSLSGGNYGYTF. In DNA, the CDR3 is TGTGCCAGCAGTTTATCAGGGGGAAACTATGGCTACACCTTC.

The genes are TRBV12-3 or TRBV12-4 and TRBJ1-1; no firm D call. Trimming removed 3 bases at V and 1 base at J, with 18 bases between. The CDR3 consists of 17 residues. CDR3 loop: CASSFTPLGRRNTEAFF. The CDR3 DNA is TGTGCCAGCAGTTTTACCCCCTTGGGGAGGAGGAACACTGAAGCTTTCTTT.

There are a few counts of this clonotype. The chain combines TRBV7-9 with TRBJ1-2; D not certain. Germline V gene sequence: CDR1 SEHNR, CDR2 FQNEAQ (reference sequence). The CDR3 has 14 residues. Trimming removed 2 bases at V and 5 bases at J, with 12 bases between. The CDR3 bases are TGTGCCAGCAGCTTAAGCGAAGAGTGGTATGGCTACACCTTC. As protein: CASSLSEEWYGYTF.

This clonotype turned up a few times. The chain is built from TRBV27 and TRBJ1-1; unclear D gene. Germline V gene lookup returns CDR1 MNHEY and CDR2 SMNVEV (reference sequence). V was trimmed by 7 bases and J by 0 bases, leaving 12 bases between them. The CDR3 has 14 residues. CDR3 in DNA: TGTGCCAGCAAAACTGGACCGCTGAACACTGAAGCTTTCTTT. It is translated as CASKTGPLNTEAFF.

The chain recombines TRBV4-3 with TRBJ2-1; TRBD2 agrees at 14 bases. In germline, CDR1 is LGHNA, CDR2 YSLEER. V trimming: 4 bases; J trimming: 9 bases; junction bases outside the gene matches: 8. This CDR3 has 16 amino acids. This CDR3 is CASSPRGTSGSSEQFF. The DNA of the CDR3 is TGCGCCAGCAGCCCTCGAGGGACTAGCGGGAGTAGTGAGCAGTTCTTC.

This clonotype was counted between two and nine times. The chain combines TRBV4-1 with TRBJ2-1; 9 bases map to TRBD2. Germline V gene data show CDR1 as MGHRA and CDR2 as YSYEKL. The CDR3 sequence is 15 residues long. V was pared by 0 bases and J by 7 bases, with 4 bases of the junction left unmatched. Here the CDR3 DNA reads TGCGCCAGCAGCCAAGAGGGCGGGGGGGCGAATGAGCAGTTCTTC. Translation gives CASSQEGGGANEQFF.

CDR3 sequence (DNA): TGCAGCGTTGAACAGGACTCCTACGAGCAGTACTTC. Translating gives CSVEQDSYEQYF. The rearrangement uses TRBV29-1 and TRBJ2-7, with D unclear. Germline V gene sequence: CDR1 SQVTM, CDR2 ANQGSEA. V was clipped by 2 bases and J by 0 bases, with 5 bases between them. This CDR3 is 12 amino acids long.

This chain links TRBV5-1 with TRBJ2-7; 9 bases match TRBD1. The CDR3 extends over 14 amino acids. V dropped 4 bases and J dropped 4; count of bases not matched to a gene: 6. Germline V lookup: CDR1 SGHRS, CDR2 YFSETQ. CDR3 nucleotides: TGCGCCAGCAGCCTTGGGACAGGGAGATACGAGCAGTACTTC. Translated, it gives CASSLGTGRYEQYF.

The chain has TRBV12-5 and TRBJ2-7, with no clear D. Trimming cost V 7 bases and J 2 bases, with 15 bases left between them. Germline V gene data show CDR1 as LGHNT and CDR2 as FRNRAP. The CDR3 totals 14 residues. CDR3 coding DNA: TGTGCTAGTGCCACTCCCCAGGATCCCTACGAGCAGTACTTC. Residues: CASATPQDPYEQYF.

The chain combines TRBV29-1 with TRBJ2-1, with 9 bases matching TRBD2. V was clipped by 3 bases and J by 0 bases; unmatched bases: 15. From germline, CDR1 is SQVTM and CDR2 ANQGSEA. CDR3 length: 19 amino acids. CDR3 nucleotides: TGCAGCGTTGACCCCCGGGATAGCGGGGGCCAGGGCTCCTACAATGAGCAGTTCTTC. It codes for CSVDPRDSGGQGSYNEQFF.

This clonotype was picked up a small number of times. This sequence joins TRBV12-3 or TRBV12-4 and TRBJ2-7; the match to TRBD1 covers 8 bases. CDR3 length: 13 residues. V dropped 9 bases and J dropped 2; count of bases not matched to a gene: 6. As DNA, the CDR3 is TGTGCCAGTACGGACAGGGATCCCTACGAGCAGTACTTC. This sequence encodes CASTDRDPYEQYF.

The chain's CDR3 is CAISESELGLNTGELFF. The CDR3 region has the DNA TGTGCCATCAGTGAATCAGAACTAGGGCTGAACACCGGGGAGCTGTTTTTT. The chain recombines TRBV10-3 with TRBJ2-2, with D perhaps matching TRBD2 (5 bases). The length of the CDR3 is 17 residues. CDR1 and CDR2 from the germline V gene are ENHRY and SYGVKD. The V end lost 3 bases, the J end lost 1 base, and 15 bases lay between the germline ends.

The CDR3 DNA reads as TGTGCCACCAGTGATCCAGGGGCGCCTATGTCATACACTGAAGCTTTCTTT. Protein sequence: CATSDPGAPMSYTEAFF. V usage is TRBV24-1 and J usage is TRBJ1-1, with D tentatively TRBD1 (6 bases). Germline CDR1 is KGHDR and CDR2 is SFDVKD. Deletions cut 3 bases from V and 3 bases from J, with 19 bases between. The CDR3 spans 17 residues.

The chain is built from TRBV7-3 and TRBJ2-1; 7 positions match TRBD2. V was pared by 2 bases and J by 5 bases, with 9 bases of the junction left unmatched. Germline V gives CDR1 SGHTA, CDR2 FQGTGA. This CDR3 is 16 amino acids long. The CDR3 DNA follows: TGTGCCAGCAGCTTAGAGTGGTCTAGCGGACACAATGAGCAGTTCTTC. Residues: CASSLEWSSGHNEQFF.

In this sample, this clonotype turned up a few times. The gene calls are TRBV25-1 and TRBJ2-5; no definite D call. The germline V gene has CDR1 MGHDK and CDR2 SYGVNS. The CDR3 runs to 14 residues. V was clipped by 3 bases and J by 5 bases, with 13 bases between them. CDR3 sequence reads: CASSEVVRWETQYF. CDR3 sequence (DNA): TGTGCCAGCAGTGAGGTGGTACGTTGGGAGACCCAGTACTTC. Full variable domain (remainder filled in from reference TRBV25-1 and TRBJ2-5): EADIYQTPRYLVIGTGKKITLECSQTMGHDKMYWYQQDPGMELHLIHYSYGVNSTEKGDLSSESTVSRIRTEHFPLTLESARPSHTSQYLCASSEVVRWETQYFGPGTRLLVL.

This clonotype was observed a handful of times. This chain connects TRBV28 to TRBJ2-5, with a weak D call TRBD1 (5 bases). This CDR3 is 14 amino acids long. V lost 5 bases, J lost 0 bases, and 10 bases lay in between. Germline assignment: CDR1 MDHEN and CDR2 SYDVKM. The CDR3 nucleotides read TGTGCCAGCAGTCCAGGGTCGTACCAAGAGACCCAGTACTTC. Amino acid sequence: CASSPGSYQETQYF.

This clonotype was seen a handful of times. The chain combines TRBV20-1 with TRBJ1-2; D gene uncertain. CDR1 is DFQATT, CDR2 SNEGSKA, per germline (reference sequence). This CDR3 has 14 residues. V dropped 1 base and J dropped 0 bases, with 9 bases sitting between them. This chain's CDR3 is CSARAYNANYGYTF. The DNA for the CDR3 is TGCAGTGCTAGAGCTTATAATGCTAACTATGGCTACACCTTC.

The chain is built from TRBV12-3 or TRBV12-4 and TRBJ2-3; 8 nucleotides match TRBD2. The ends lost 1 base at V and 3 bases at J; junction bases unmatched: 6. This CDR3 has 16 residues. CDR3 sequence reads: CASSLGLAGLTDTQYF. CDR3 bases: TGTGCCAGCAGTTTAGGGCTAGCGGGTTTAACAGATACGCAGTATTTT.

This clonotype was seen only a few times. The chain joins TRBV7-9 to TRBJ1-2, with 8 bases matching TRBD1. This CDR3 is built from 17 residues. Unmatched junction bases numbered 14, after V lost 5 bases and J lost 3 bases. Germline V gives CDR1 SEHNR, CDR2 FQNEAQ (reference sequence). CDR3 nucleotide sequence: TGTGCCAGCAGCCCGGACAGGGACTTTCAACCCCACTATGGCTACACCTTC. Amino acid sequence: CASSPDRDFQPHYGYTF.